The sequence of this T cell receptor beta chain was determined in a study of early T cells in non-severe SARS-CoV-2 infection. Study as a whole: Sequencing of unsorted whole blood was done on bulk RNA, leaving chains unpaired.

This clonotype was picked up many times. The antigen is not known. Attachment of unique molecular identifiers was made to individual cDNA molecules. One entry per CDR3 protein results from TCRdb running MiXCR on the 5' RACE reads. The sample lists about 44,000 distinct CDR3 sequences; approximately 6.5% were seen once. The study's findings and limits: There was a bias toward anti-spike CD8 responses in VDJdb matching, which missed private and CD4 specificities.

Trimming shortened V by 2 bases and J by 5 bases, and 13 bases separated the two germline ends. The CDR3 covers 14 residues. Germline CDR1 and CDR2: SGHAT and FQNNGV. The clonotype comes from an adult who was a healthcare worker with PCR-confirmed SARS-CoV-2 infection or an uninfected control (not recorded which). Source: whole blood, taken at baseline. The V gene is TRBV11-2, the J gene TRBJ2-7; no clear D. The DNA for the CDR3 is TGTGCCAGCAGCTTATGGGCCTCCCAAGACGAGCAGTACTTC. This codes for CASSLWASQDEQYF.